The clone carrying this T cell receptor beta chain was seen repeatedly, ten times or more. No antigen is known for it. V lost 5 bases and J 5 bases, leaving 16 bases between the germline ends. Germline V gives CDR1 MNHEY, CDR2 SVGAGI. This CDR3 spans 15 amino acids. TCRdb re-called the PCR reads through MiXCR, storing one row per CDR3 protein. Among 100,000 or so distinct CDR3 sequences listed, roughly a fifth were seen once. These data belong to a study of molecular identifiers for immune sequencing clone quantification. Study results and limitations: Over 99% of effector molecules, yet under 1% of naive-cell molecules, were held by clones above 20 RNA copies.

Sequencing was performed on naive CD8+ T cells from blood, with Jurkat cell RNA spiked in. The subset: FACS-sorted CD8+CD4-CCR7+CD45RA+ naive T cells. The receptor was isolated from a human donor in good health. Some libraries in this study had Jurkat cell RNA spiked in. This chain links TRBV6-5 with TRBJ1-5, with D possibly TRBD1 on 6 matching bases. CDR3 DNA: TGTGCCAGCAGTCACCACCCCGAGGGGGATCAGCCCCAGCATTTT. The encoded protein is CASSHHPEGDQPQHF.